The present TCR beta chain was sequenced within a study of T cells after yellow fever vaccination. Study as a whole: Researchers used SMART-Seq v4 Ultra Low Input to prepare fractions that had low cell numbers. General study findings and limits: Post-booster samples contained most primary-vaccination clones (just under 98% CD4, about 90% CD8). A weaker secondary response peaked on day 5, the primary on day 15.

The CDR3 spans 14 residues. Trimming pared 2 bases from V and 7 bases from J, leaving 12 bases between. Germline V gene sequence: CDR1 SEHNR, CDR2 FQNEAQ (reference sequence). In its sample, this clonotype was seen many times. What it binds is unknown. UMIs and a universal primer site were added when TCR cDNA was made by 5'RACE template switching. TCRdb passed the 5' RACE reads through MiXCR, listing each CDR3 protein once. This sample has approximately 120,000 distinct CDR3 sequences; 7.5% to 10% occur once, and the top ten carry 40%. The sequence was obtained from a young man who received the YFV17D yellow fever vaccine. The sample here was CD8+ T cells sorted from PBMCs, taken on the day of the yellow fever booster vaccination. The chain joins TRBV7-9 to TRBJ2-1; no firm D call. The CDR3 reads CASSLTVLGNEQFF. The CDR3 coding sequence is TGTGCCAGCAGCTTAACGGTCCTCGGAAATGAGCAGTTCTTC.